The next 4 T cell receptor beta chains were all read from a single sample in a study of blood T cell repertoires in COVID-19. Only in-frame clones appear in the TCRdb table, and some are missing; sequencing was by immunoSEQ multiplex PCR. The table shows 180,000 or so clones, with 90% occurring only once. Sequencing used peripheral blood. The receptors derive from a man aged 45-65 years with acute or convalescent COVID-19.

CDR3 coding DNA: TGTGCCAGCAGCCAAGACCCGGACAGAATCTCCTACAATGAGCAGTTCTTC. It translates to CASSQDPDRISYNEQFF. The J gene is TRBJ2-1, the V gene TRBV4-2; possible D gene TRBD1, 6 bases. Germline V CDR1 and CDR2: LGHNA, YNFKEQ. Trimming removed 0 bases at V and 0 bases at J, with 12 bases between. There are 17 residues in the CDR3.

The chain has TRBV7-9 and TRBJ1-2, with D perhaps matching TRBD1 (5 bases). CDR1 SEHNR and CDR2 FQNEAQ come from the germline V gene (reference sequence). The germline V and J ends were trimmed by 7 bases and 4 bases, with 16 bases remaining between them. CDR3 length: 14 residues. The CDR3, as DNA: TGTGCCAGCACTCCGGCGGGGGGTGGCTATGGCTACACCTTC. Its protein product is CASTPAGGGYGYTF.

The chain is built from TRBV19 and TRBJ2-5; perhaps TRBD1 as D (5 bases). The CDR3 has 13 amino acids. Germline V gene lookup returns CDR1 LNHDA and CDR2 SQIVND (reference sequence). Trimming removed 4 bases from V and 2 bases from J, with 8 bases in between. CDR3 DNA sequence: TGTGCCAGTAGTAAACAGGAGCAAGAGACCCAGTACTTC. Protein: CASSKQEQETQYF.

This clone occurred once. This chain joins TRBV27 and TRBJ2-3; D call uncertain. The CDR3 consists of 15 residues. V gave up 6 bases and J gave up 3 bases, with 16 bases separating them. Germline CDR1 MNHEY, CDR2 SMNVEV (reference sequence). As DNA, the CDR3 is TGTGCCAGCAGCTCGAGGCCCAGAGGAACAGATACGCAGTATTTT. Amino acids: CASSSRPRGTDTQYF.